These 5 T cell receptor beta chains came from one sample sequenced in a study of human T cells and chemical hapten exposure. TCRdb called the RACE reads again in MiXCR, with one record for every CDR3 protein. The sample carries 380,000 or so distinct CDR3 sequences, about 4.8% recorded once. The time point was: patch test 1, 2 weeks after DPC sensitization. Treatment indicated: therapeutic diphenylcyclopropenone sensitization with weekly scalp DPC. The sequenced sample was whole blood, obtained in connection with sensitization to the hapten diphenylcyclopropenone (DPC). The receptors come from a woman in her 50s with alopecia areata. Some clones in this sample may be carry-over from other donors' samples.

V and J are TRBV5-1 and TRBJ1-2; 8 positions match TRBD1. The V and J ends lost 2 bases and 5 bases, in that order; junction bases with no gene match: 8. This CDR3 has 15 residues. The germline V gene encodes CDR1 SGHRS and CDR2 YFSETQ. The CDR3 region has the DNA TGCGCCAGCAGCTTTCAGGACAGGGAAGGATATGGCTACACCTTC. Translated, it gives CASSFQDREGYGYTF.

There are many counts of this clonotype. The rearrangement links TRBV7-3 to TRBJ1-1; 8 nucleotides agree with TRBD1. This CDR3 has 16 residues. V gave up 5 bases and J gave up 1 base; unmatched junction bases: 9. Germline assignment: CDR1 SGHTA and CDR2 FQGTGA. CDR3 bases: TGTGCCAGCAGCCCTGGGGGCAGGGGGCGGAACACTGAAGCTTTCTTT. Translation: CASSPGGRGRNTEAFF. Complete variable domain (other parts from reference TRBV7-3 and TRBJ1-1): GAGVSQTPSNKVTEKGKYVELRCDPISGHTALYWYRQSLGQGPEFLIYFQGTGAADDSGLPNDRFFAVRPEGSVSTLKIQRTERGDSAVYLCASSPGGRGRNTEAFFGQGTRLTVV.

This clonotype was recorded a few times. The chain carries TRBV18 and TRBJ1-2; 7 nucleotides agree with TRBD1. Trimming cost V 5 bases and J 4 bases; bases outside gene matches: 7. Germline CDR1 KGHSH, CDR2 LQKENI. This CDR3 has 14 amino acids. DNA for the CDR3: TGTGCCAGCTCATTAAGACAGGGAGGCTATGGCTACACCTTC. Its protein is CASSLRQGGYGYTF.

This clonotype was seen at least ten times. J is TRBJ2-5 and V is TRBV28, with 8 bases aligning to TRBD2. V dropped 5 bases and J dropped 5; count of bases not matched to a gene: 4. The CDR3 loop spans 13 amino acids. Germline V gene sequence: CDR1 MDHEN, CDR2 SYDVKM. The CDR3 loop is CASSGGGLETQYF. In nucleotides, the CDR3 is TGTGCCAGCAGTGGCGGGGGGCTGGAGACCCAGTACTTC.

At least ten counts were recorded for this clonotype. This CDR3 is CSVGLAGGPYNEQFF. The CDR3, as DNA: TGCAGCGTTGGACTAGCGGGAGGGCCATACAATGAGCAGTTCTTC. V is TRBV29-1 and J is TRBJ2-1, with 14 positions matching TRBD2. In germline, CDR1 is SQVTM, CDR2 ANQGSEA. The ends lost 4 bases at V and 4 bases at J; junction bases unmatched: 3. The CDR3 consists of 15 residues.